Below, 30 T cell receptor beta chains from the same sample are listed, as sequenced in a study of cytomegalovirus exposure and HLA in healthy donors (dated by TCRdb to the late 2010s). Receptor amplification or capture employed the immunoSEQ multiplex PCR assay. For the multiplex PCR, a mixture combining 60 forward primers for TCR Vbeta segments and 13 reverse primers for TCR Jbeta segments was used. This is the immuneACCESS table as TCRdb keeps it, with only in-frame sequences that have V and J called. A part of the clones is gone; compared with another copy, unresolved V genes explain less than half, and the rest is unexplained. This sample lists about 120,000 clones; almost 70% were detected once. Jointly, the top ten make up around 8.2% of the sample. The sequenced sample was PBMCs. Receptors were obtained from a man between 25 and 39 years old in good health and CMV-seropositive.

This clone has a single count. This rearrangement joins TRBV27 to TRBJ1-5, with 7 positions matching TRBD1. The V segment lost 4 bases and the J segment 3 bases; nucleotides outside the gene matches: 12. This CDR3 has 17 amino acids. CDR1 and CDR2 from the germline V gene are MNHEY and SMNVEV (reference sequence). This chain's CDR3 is CASSSAPGTAFNQPQHF. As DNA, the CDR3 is TGTGCCAGCAGTTCAGCGCCCGGGACAGCCTTCAATCAGCCCCAGCATTTT.

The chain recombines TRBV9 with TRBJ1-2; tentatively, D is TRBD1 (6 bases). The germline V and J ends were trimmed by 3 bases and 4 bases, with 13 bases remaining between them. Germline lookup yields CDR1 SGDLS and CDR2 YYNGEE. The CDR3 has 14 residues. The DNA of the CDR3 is TGTGCCAGCAGCGGCACAGGGTCCCTCTATGGCTACACCTTC. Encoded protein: CASSGTGSLYGYTF. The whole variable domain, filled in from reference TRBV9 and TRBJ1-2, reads DSGVTQTPKHLITATGQRVTLRCSPRSGDLSVYWYQQSLDQGLQFLIQYYNGEERAKGNILERFSAQQFPDLHSELNLSSLELGDSALYFCASSGTGSLYGYTFGSGTRLTVV.

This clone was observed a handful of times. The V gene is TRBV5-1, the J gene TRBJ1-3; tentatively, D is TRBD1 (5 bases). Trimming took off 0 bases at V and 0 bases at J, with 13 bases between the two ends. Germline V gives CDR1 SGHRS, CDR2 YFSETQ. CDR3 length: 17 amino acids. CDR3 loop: CASSLVGASPSGNTIYF. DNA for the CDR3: TGCGCCAGCAGCTTGGTAGGGGCGAGCCCCTCTGGAAACACCATATATTTT.

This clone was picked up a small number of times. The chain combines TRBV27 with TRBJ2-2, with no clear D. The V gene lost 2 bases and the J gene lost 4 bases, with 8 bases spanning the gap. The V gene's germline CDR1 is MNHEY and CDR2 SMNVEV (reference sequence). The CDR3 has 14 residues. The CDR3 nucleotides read TGTGCCAGCAGTTTAAAGCTCTTCACCGGGGAGCTGTTTTTT. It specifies CASSLKLFTGELFF.

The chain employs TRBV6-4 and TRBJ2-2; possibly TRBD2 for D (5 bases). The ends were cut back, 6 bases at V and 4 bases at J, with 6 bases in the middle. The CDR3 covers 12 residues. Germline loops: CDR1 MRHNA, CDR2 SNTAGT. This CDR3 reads CASRRATGELFF. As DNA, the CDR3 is TGTGCCAGCAGGAGGGCCACCGGGGAGCTGTTTTTT.

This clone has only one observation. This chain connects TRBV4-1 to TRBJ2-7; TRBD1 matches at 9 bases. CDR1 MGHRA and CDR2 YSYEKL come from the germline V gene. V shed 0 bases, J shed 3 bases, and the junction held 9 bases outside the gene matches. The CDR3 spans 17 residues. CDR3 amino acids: CASSQEAGTGFLYEQYF. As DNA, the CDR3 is TGCGCCAGCAGCCAAGAGGCCGGGACAGGGTTTCTCTACGAGCAGTACTTC.

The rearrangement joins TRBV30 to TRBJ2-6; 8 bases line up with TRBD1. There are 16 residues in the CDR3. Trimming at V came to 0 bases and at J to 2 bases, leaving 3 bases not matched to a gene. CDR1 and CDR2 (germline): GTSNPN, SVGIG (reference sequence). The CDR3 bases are TGTGCCTGGAGTGTCCCGACAGGGGCTGGGGCCAACGTCCTGACTTTC. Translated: CAWSVPTGAGANVLTF. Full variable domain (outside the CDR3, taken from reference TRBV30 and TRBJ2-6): SQTIHQWPATLVQPVGSPLSLECTVEGTSNPNLYWYRQAAGRGLQLLFYSVGIGQISSEVPQNLSASRPQDRQFILSSKKLLLSDSGFYLCAWSVPTGAGANVLTFGAGSRLTVL.

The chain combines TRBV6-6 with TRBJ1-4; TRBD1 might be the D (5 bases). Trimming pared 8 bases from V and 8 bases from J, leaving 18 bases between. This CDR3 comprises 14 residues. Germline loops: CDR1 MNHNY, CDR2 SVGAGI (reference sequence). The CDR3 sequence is CASLGGAPPEKLFF. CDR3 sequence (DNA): TGTGCCAGCCTTGGCGGGGCGCCCCCAGAAAAACTGTTTTTT.

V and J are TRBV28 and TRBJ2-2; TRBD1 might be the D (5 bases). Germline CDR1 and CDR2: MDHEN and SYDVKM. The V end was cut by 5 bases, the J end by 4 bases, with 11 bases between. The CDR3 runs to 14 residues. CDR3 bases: TGTGCCAGCAGTAAAAGGGGAATCACCGGGGAGCTGTTTTTT. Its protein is CASSKRGITGELFF.

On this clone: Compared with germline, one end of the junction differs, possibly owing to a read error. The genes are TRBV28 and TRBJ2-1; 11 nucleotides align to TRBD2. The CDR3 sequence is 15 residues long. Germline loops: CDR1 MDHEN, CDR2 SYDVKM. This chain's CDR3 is CASTLSGRAYNEQFF. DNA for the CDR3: TGTGCCAGCACCCTTAGCGGGAGGGCCTATAATGAGCAGTTCTTC.

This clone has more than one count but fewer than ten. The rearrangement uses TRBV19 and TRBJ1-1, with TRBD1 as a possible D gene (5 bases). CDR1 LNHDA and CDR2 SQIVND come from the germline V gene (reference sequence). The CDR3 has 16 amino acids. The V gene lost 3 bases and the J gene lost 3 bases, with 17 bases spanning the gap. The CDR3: CASSIPLGTPHTEAFF. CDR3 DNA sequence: TGTGCCAGTAGTATCCCCCTCGGGACTCCTCACACTGAAGCTTTCTTT.

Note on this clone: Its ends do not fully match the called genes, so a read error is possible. CDR3: CASNPLGTSGVAGTGELFF. The CDR3 coding sequence is TGTGCTAGCAACCCTCTCGGGACTAGCGGGGTCGCGGGCACCGGGGAGCTGTTTTTT. J is TRBJ2-2 and V is TRBV7-7; TRBD2 matches at 13 bases. The CDR3 spans 19 residues. Per the germline V gene, CDR1 is SSHAT and CDR2 is FNYEAQ (reference sequence). The full variable domain, completed using reference TRBV7-7 and TRBJ2-2, is GAGVSQSPRYKVTKRGQDVTLRCDPISSHATLYWYQQALGQGPEFLTYFNYEAQPDKSGLPSDRFSAERPEGSISTLTIQRTEQRDSAMYRCASNPLGTSGVAGTGELFFGEGSRLTVL.

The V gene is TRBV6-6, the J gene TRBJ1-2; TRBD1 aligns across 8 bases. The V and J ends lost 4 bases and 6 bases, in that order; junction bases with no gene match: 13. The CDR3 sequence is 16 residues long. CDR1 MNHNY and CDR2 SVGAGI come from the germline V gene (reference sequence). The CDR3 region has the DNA TGTGCCAGCAGTTCGCGGGACAGGAGGGTGAAGGATGGCTACACCTTC. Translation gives CASSSRDRRVKDGYTF.

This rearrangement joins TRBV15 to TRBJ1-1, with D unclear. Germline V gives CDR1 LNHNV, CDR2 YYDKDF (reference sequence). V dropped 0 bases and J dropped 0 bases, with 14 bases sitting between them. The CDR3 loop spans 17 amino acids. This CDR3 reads CATSRDPDFRMNTEAFF. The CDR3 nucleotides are TGTGCCACCAGCAGAGATCCCGACTTTCGGATGAACACTGAAGCTTTCTTT.

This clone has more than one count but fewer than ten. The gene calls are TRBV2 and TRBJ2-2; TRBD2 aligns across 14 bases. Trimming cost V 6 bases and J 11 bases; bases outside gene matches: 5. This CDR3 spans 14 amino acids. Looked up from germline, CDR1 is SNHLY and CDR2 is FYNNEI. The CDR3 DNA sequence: TGTGCCAGCAGATCCGGGACTAGCGGGAGTGAGCTGTTTTTT. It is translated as CASRSGTSGSELFF.

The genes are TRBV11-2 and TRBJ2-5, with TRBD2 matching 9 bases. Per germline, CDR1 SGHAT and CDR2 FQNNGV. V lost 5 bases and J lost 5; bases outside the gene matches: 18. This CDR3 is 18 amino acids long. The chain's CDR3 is CASSPGVAGVPLEETQYF. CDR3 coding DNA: TGTGCCAGCAGCCCCGGGGTAGCGGGGGTCCCACTCGAGGAGACCCAGTACTTC.

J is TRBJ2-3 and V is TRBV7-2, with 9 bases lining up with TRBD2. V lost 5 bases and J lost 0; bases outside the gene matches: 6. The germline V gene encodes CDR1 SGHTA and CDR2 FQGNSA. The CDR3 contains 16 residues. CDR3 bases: TGTGCCAGCAGCCCCCTGACTAGCGGTAGCACAGATACGCAGTATTTT. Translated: CASSPLTSGSTDTQYF.

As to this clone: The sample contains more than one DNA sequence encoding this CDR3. The chain's CDR3 is CASSLGLAGGTDTQYF. In DNA, the CDR3 is TGCGCCAGCAGCTTGGGGTTAGCGGGGGGCACAGATACGCAGTATTTT. The V call is TRBV5-1, the J call TRBJ2-3; TRBD2 matches 9 bases. V lost 0 bases and J lost 1; bases outside the gene matches: 3. Germline lookup yields CDR1 SGHRS and CDR2 YFSETQ. This CDR3 has 16 amino acids.

CDR3 loop: CASSRGTGGSSPLHF. The CDR3, as DNA: TGTGCCAGCAGCCGCGGGACAGGGGGCTCGTCACCCCTCCACTTT. This rearrangement joins TRBV7-8 to TRBJ1-6; 12 bases align to TRBD1. Germline V gene data show CDR1 as SGHVS and CDR2 as FQNEAQ. CDR3 length: 15 amino acids. V trimming: 5 bases; J trimming: 10 bases; junction bases outside the gene matches: 6.

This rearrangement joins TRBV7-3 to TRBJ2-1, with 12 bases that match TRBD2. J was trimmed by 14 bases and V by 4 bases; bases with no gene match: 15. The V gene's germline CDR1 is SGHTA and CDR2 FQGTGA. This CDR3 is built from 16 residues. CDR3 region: CASSSPRVLAGGPEFF. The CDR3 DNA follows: TGTGCCAGCAGCTCCCCCCGGGTGCTAGCGGGGGGGCCTGAGTTCTTC.

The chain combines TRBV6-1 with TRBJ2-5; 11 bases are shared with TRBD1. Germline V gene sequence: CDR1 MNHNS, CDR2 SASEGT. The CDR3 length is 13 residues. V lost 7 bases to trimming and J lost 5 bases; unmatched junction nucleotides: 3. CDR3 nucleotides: TGTGCCAGCACTTGGGACAGGGGGGAGACCCAGTACTTC. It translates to CASTWDRGETQYF.

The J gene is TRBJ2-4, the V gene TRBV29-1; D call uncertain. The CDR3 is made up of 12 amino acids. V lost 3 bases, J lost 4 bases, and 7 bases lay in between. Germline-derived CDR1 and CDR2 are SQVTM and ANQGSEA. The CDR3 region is CSVDLGKNIQYF. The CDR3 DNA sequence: TGCAGCGTTGATCTAGGAAAAAACATTCAGTACTTC.

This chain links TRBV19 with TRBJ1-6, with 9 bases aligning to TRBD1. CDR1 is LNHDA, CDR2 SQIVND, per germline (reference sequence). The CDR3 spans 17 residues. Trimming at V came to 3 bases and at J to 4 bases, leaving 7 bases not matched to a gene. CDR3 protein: CASSIPYGQGYNSPLHF. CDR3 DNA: TGTGCCAGTAGTATCCCCTACGGACAGGGGTATAATTCACCCCTCCACTTT. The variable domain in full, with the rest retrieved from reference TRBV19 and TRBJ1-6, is DGGITQSPKYLFRKEGQNVTLSCEQNLNHDAMYWYRQDPGQGLRLIYYSQIVNDFQKGDIAEGYSVSREKKESFPLTVTSAQKNPTAFYLCASSIPYGQGYNSPLHFGNGTRLTVT.

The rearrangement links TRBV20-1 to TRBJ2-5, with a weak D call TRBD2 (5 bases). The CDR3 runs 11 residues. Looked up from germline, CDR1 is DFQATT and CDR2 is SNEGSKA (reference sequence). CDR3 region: CSAEAFETQYF. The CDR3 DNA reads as TGCAGCGCGGAGGCATTTGAGACCCAGTACTTC.

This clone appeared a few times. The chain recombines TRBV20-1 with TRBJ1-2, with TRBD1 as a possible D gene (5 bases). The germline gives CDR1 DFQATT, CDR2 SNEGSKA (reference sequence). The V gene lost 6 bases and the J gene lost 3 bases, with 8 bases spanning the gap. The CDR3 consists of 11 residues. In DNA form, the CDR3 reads TGCAGTGCCTCGACAGACTATGGCTACACCTTC. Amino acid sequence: CSASTDYGYTF.

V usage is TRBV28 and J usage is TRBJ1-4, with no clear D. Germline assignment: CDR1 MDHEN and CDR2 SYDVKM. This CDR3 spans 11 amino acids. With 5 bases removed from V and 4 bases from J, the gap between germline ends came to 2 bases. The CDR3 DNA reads TGTGCCAGCAGTCTTAATGAAAAACTGTTTTTT. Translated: CASSLNEKLFF.

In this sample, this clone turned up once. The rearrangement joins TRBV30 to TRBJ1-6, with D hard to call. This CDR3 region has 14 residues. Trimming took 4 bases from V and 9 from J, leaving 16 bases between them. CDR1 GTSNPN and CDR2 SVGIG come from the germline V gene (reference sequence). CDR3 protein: CAWKGGMYGSPLHF. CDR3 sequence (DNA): TGTGCCTGGAAGGGAGGAATGTATGGTTCACCCCTCCACTTT.

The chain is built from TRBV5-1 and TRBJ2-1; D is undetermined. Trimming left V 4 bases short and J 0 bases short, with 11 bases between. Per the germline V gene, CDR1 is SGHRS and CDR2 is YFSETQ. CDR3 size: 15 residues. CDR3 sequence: CASSPSSISYNEQFF. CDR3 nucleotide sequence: TGCGCCAGCAGCCCGTCGAGTATCTCCTACAATGAGCAGTTCTTC.

CDR3 coding DNA: TGTGCCAGCAGTGCCGACAGGGGTCTCTACAATGAGCAGTTCTTC. It codes for CASSADRGLYNEQFF. The V call is TRBV6-5, the J call TRBJ2-1, with 8 bases identical to TRBD1. CDR3 length equals 15 residues. J lost 3 bases, V lost 5 bases, and 6 bases had no gene match. The germline gives CDR1 MNHEY, CDR2 SVGAGI.

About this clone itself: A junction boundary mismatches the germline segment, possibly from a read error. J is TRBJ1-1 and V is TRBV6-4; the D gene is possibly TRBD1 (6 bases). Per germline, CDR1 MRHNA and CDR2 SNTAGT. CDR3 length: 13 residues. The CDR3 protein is CASSSDRNAEAFF. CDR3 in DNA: TGTGCCAGCAGTTCTGACAGGAACGCTGAAGCTTTCTTT.